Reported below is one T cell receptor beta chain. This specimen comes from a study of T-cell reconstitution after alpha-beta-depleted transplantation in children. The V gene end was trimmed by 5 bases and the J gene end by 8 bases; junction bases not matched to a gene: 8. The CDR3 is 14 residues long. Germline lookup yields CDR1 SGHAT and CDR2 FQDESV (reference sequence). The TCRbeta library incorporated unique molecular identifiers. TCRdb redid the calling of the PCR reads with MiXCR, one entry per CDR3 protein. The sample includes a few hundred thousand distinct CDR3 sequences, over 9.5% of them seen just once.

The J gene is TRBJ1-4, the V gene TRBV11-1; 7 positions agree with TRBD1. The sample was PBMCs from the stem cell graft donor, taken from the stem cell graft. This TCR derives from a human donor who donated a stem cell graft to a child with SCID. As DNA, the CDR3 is TGTGCCAGCAGCCGGAGCCAGGGGGGCGAAAAACTGTTTTTT. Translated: CASSRSQGGEKLFF.